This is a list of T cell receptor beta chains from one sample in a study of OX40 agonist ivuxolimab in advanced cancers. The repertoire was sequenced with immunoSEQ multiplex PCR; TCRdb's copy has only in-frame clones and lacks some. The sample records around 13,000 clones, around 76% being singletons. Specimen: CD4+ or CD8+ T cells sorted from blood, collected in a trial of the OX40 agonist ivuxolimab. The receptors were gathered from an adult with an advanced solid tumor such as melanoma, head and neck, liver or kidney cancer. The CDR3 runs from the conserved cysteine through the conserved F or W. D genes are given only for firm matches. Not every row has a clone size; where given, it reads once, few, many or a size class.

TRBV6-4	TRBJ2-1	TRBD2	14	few	CASSPGLASDEQFF	TGTGCCAGCAGTCCGGGACTAGCGTCGGATGAGCAGTTCTTC
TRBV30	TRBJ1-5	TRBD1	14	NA	CAWSGTGVGQPQHF	TGTGCCTGGAGTGGGACAGGGGTAGGTCAGCCCCAGCATTTT
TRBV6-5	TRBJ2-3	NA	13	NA	CASSYSKSDTQYF	TGTGCCAGCAGTTACTCGAAATCAGATACGCAGTATTTT
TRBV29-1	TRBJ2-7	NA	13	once	CSVVPTATYEQYF	TGCAGCGTTGTTCCGACAGCTACCTACGAGCAGTACTTC
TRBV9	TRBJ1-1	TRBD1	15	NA	CASSARQGLNTEAFF	TGTGCCAGCAGCGCCCGACAGGGGTTGAACACTGAAGCTTTCTTT
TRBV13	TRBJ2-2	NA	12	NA	CASSSSTGELFF	TGTGCCAGCAGCTCTTCCACCGGGGAGCTGTTTTTT
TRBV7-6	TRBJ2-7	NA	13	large	CASSPGPNYEQYF	TGTGCCAGCAGCCCCGGACCGAACTACGAGCAGTACTTC
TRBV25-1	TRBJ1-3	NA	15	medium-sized	CASSESADSGNTIYF	TGTGCCAGCAGTGAATCAGCTGACTCTGGAAACACCATATATTTT
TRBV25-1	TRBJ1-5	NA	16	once	CASRTRKESSNQPQHF	TGTGCCAGCAGGACCCGCAAAGAGTCCAGCAATCAGCCCCAGCATTTT
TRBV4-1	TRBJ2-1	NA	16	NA	CASSQVGEAASDEQFF	TGCGCCAGCAGCCAAGTGGGGGAGGCAGCCTCGGATGAGCAGTTCTTC
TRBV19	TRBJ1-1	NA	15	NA	CASRRRGFQDTEAFF	TGTGCCAGTAGACGTAGAGGTTTTCAGGACACTGAAGCTTTCTTT
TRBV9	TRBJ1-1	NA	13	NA	CASSVGGSTEAFF	TGTGCCAGCAGCGTAGGCGGGAGCACTGAAGCTTTCTTT
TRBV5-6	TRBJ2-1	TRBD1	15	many	CASSSPGQGANEQFF	TGTGCCAGCAGCTCTCCGGGACAGGGGGCGAATGAGCAGTTCTTC
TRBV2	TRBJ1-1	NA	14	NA	CASRVQGGNTEAFF	TGTGCCAGCAGGGTCCAAGGAGGGAACACTGAAGCTTTCTTT
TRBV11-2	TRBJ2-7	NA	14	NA	CASSLQDVGYEQYF	TGTGCCAGCAGCTTACAGGACGTGGGCTACGAGCAGTACTTC
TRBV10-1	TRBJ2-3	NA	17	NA	CASSESLREDRTDTQYF	TGCGCCAGCAGTGAGTCGCTTAGGGAGGACCGCACAGATACGCAGTATTTT
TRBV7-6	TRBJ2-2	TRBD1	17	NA	CASSLTGQVPNTGELFF	TGTGCCAGCAGCTTAACCGGACAGGTACCGAACACCGGGGAGCTGTTTTTT
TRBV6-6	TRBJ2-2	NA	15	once	CASSLIPGTTGELFF	TGTGCCAGCAGTTTAATCCCGGGAACCACCGGGGAGCTGTTTTTT
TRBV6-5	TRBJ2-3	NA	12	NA	CASSPVGDTQYF	TGTGCCAGCAGCCCCGTAGGAGATACGCAGTATTTT
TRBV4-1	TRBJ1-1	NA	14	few	CASSLGGAYTEAFF	TGCGCCAGCAGCCTGGGGGGCGCTTACACTGAAGCTTTCTTT
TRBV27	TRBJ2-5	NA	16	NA	CASSPFQSTLQETQYF	TGTGCCAGCAGCCCCTTTCAATCGACACTTCAAGAGACCCAGTACTTC
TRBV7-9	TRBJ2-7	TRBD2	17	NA	CASSLPALAGGNYEQYF	TGTGCCAGCAGCTTGCCCGCACTAGCGGGAGGGAACTACGAGCAGTACTTC
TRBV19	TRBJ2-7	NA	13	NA	CASSILPGYEQYF	TGTGCCAGTAGTATACTCCCAGGGTACGAGCAGTACTTC
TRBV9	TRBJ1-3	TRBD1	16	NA	CASSPGQGAQGNTIYF	TGTGCCAGCAGCCCAGGACAGGGGGCGCAAGGAAACACCATATATTTT
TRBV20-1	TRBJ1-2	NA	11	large	CSARPFWGDTF	TGCAGTGCCCGACCTTTTTGGGGGGACACCTTC
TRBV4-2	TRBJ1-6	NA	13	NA	CASSQEHISPLHF	TGTGCCAGCAGCCAAGAGCACATTTCACCCCTCCACTTT
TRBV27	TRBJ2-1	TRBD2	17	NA	CASSYMGLALSYNEQFF	TGTGCCAGCAGTTACATGGGACTAGCGCTCTCCTACAATGAGCAGTTCTTC
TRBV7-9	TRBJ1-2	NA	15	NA	CASIIGKAPNYGYTF	TGTGCCAGCATAATTGGGAAGGCGCCGAACTATGGCTACACCTTC
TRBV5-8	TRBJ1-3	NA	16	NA	CASSQDFGFSGNTIYF	TGTGCCAGCAGCCAAGATTTTGGTTTCTCTGGAAACACCATATATTTT
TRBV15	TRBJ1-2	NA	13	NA	CATSRGQAAGYTF	TGTGCCACCAGCAGAGGACAGGCTGCTGGCTACACCTTC
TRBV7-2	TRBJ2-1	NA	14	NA	CASSSLQGGDEQFF	TGTGCCAGCAGCTCCCTACAGGGAGGGGATGAGCAGTTCTTC
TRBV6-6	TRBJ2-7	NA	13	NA	CASTLGGTYEQYF	TGTGCCAGCACCCTAGGCGGTACCTACGAGCAGTACTTC
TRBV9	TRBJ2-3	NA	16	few	CASSVAEFYPTDTQYF	TGTGCCAGCAGCGTAGCTGAATTCTACCCCACAGATACGCAGTATTTT
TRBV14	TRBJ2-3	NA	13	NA	CASSQSSTDTQYF	TGTGCCAGCAGCCAATCGAGTACAGATACGCAGTATTTT
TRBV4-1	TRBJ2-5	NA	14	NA	CASSHLLEPGTQYF	TGCGCCAGCAGCCATCTCCTGGAGCCGGGAACCCAGTACTTC
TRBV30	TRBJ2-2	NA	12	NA	CAWTQGSGELFF	TGTGCCTGGACCCAGGGCTCCGGGGAGCTGTTTTTT
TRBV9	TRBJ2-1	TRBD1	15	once	CASYPGTGAYNEQFF	TGTGCCAGTTACCCCGGGACAGGGGCCTACAATGAGCAGTTCTTC
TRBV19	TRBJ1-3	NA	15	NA	CASSRGLSSGNTIYF	TGTGCCAGTAGTAGGGGACTCAGCTCTGGAAACACCATATATTTT
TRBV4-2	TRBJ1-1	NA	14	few	CASSQDWDNTEAFF	TGTGCCAGCAGCCAAGATTGGGATAACACTGAAGCTTTCTTT
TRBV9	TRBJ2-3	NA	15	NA	CASSVDGLRTDTQYF	TGTGCCAGCAGCGTAGATGGACTGCGCACAGATACGCAGTATTTT
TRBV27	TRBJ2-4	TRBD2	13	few	CASRPGLAGVQYF	TGTGCCAGCAGACCCGGACTAGCGGGCGTTCAGTACTTC
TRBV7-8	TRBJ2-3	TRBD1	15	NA	CASSAFRGRADTQYF	TGTGCCAGCAGCGCATTCAGGGGGCGCGCAGATACGCAGTATTTT
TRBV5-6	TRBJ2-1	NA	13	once	CASSLGSYNEQFF	TGTGCCAGCAGCTTGGGATCCTACAATGAGCAGTTCTTC
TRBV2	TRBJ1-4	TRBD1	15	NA	CASIRGQGNNEKLFF	TGTGCCAGCATCCGTGGACAGGGAAATAATGAAAAACTGTTTTTT
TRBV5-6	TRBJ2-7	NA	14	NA	CASSFGGTTYEQYF	TGTGCCAGCAGCTTTGGGGGAACAACCTACGAGCAGTACTTC
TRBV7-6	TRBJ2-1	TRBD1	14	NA	CASSPTGVYNEQFF	TGTGCCAGCAGTCCGACAGGGGTTTACAATGAGCAGTTCTTC
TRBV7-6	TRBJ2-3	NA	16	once	CASSLVGIPSTDTQYF	TGTGCCAGCAGCTTAGTGGGCATACCTAGCACAGATACGCAGTATTTT
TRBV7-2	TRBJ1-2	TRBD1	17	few	CASSPQGGTLANYGYTF	TGTGCCAGCAGCCCGCAGGGGGGGACGCTTGCTAACTATGGCTACACCTTC
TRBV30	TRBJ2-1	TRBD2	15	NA	CAWSYGGSSYNEQFF	TGTGCCTGGAGTTATGGCGGGAGCTCCTACAATGAGCAGTTCTTC
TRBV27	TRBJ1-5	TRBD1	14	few	CASSLGQANQPQHF	TGTGCCAGCAGTTTAGGACAGGCCAATCAGCCCCAGCATTTT
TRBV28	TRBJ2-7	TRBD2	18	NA	CASSFPTPGGRAYEEQYF	TGTGCCAGCAGTTTTCCCACCCCTGGCGGGAGGGCCTACGAAGAGCAGTACTTC
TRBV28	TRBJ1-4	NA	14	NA	CASSSQGISEKLFF	TGTGCCAGCAGTTCTCAGGGAATTAGTGAAAAACTGTTTTTT
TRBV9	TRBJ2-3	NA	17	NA	CASSLSFEPTSTDTQYF	TGTGCCAGCAGCTTGAGTTTTGAGCCTACTAGCACAGATACGCAGTATTTT
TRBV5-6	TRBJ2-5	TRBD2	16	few	CASSPGLGAGLETQYF	TGTGCCAGCAGCCCGGGCCTGGGAGCGGGATTGGAGACCCAGTACTTC
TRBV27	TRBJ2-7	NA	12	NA	CASSPSGYEQYF	TGTGCCAGCAGCCCCAGCGGTTACGAGCAGTACTTC
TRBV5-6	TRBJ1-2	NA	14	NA	CASSLDGAPGGYTF	TGTGCCAGCAGCTTGGACGGCGCCCCGGGGGGCTACACCTTC
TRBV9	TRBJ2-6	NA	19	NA	CASSGQERIVAGGANVLTF	TGTGCCAGCAGCGGACAGGAGCGTATAGTAGCCGGCGGGGCCAACGTCCTGACTTTC